This T cell receptor beta chain is drawn from a study of cytomegalovirus exposure and HLA in healthy donors. General study points: Clusters of TCRs from the first cohort tended to co-occur in the roughly 120 validation repertoires (as a later analysis found). A few of the chains that were CMV-associated were confirmed in vitro to be specific for CMV antigens. Using the classifier, cytomegalovirus status was reportedly diagnosed with high specificity and sensitivity.

Assay used: immunoSEQ multiplex PCR; TCRdb lists only in-frame clones, some missing. The sample comprises tens of thousands of clones, around 94% of which are singletons, and about 1.1% rests with the top ten. The CDR3 has 16 residues. Germline values: CDR1 MNHNY, CDR2 SVGAGI (reference sequence). Trimming cost V 4 bases and J 12 bases; bases outside gene matches: 17. As for this clone: The antigen is not known.

Sequencing was performed on PBMCs. V and J are TRBV6-6 and TRBJ1-1; TRBD1 agrees at 10 bases. This receptor was taken from a man in his late teens or twenties in good health and CMV-seronegative. Here the CDR3 reads CASSSGQGVQSGATFF. DNA for the CDR3: TGTGCCAGCAGTTCAGGACAGGGGGTCCAATCTGGGGCGACTTTCTTT.